Below, 5 T cell receptor beta chains from the same sample are listed, as sequenced in a study of cytomegalovirus exposure and HLA in healthy donors. Amplification used 60 Vbeta primers and 13 Jbeta primers. Measured with immunoSEQ multiplex PCR; TCRdb has only the in-frame clones, and not every one. The data hold about 190,000 clones, with 65% to 75% observed a single time. Sequenced sample: PBMCs. Receptors were obtained from a man aged 30 to 45 in good health and CMV-seropositive.

The V call is TRBV29-1, the J call TRBJ2-7; D remains unclear. Trimming cost V 2 bases and J 5 bases, with 13 bases left between them. CDR1 is SQVTM and CDR2 is ANQGSEA in the germline V gene. The CDR3 runs 13 residues. The CDR3, as DNA: TGCAGCGTTGAACCCTCGGAACGGGACGAGCAGTACTTC. Protein sequence: CSVEPSERDEQYF.

V and J are TRBV27 and TRBJ1-2; TRBD1 is a possible D gene (5 bases). Trimming shortened V by 2 bases and J by 1 base, and 8 bases separated the two germline ends. The CDR3 is made up of 14 amino acids. Looked up from germline, CDR1 is MNHEY and CDR2 is SMNVEV (reference sequence). CDR3 residues: CASSLNRRNYGYTF. Here the CDR3 DNA reads TGTGCCAGCAGTTTAAACAGGCGTAACTATGGCTACACCTTC.

The chain recombines TRBV12-5 with TRBJ1-2, with D uncertain. CDR3 length: 13 residues. V gave up 4 bases and J gave up 8 bases, with 14 bases separating them. Germline CDR1 reads LGHNT; CDR2 reads FRNRAP. The CDR3 loop is CASGSGSDKGYTF. The DNA for the CDR3 is TGTGCTAGTGGTTCCGGGTCCGATAAGGGCTACACCTTC.

V usage is TRBV7-3 and J usage is TRBJ1-5; D call uncertain. Per the germline V gene, CDR1 is SGHTA and CDR2 is FQGTGA. The V end was cut by 2 bases, the J end by 4 bases, with 6 bases between. This CDR3 spans 13 amino acids. In nucleotides, the CDR3 is TGTGCCAGCAGCTTAGACGGGAATCAGCCCCAGCATTTT. Translation gives CASSLDGNQPQHF.

This chain links TRBV19 with TRBJ2-7; the match to TRBD1 covers 10 bases. The ends lost 6 bases at V and 4 bases at J; junction bases unmatched: 6. The CDR3 runs 14 residues. Germline V CDR1 and CDR2: LNHDA, SQIVND (reference sequence). The DNA for the CDR3 is TGTGCCAGTAGCCCGACAGGGGGCATGTACGAGCAGTACTTC. This codes for CASSPTGGMYEQYF.